The clone carrying this T cell receptor (beta chain) was found once. The CDR3 runs to 20 residues. Generated by immunoSEQ multiplex PCR, the TCRdb table keeps only in-frame clones and is missing some. The repertoire has about 160,000 clones, 80% of them found once; the top ten carry around 6%. These data come from a study of blood T cell repertoires in COVID-19. Study-level background: Whether acute or convalescent, the COVID-19 samples came from the United States, Italy and Spain.

The chain uses TRBV1 and TRBJ1-5; the D call in the table, TRBD1, was not verified against the DNA. TRBV1 constitutes a pseudogene. The clonotype originates from a man aged 35-49 years who had recovered from COVID-19. Sequences were obtained from PBMCs or T cells enriched from blood (not recorded which). The CDR3 DNA is TGCACCAGCAGCCCCCAATCCCCGGACAGGAGTCCCTTCAGCAATCAGCCCCAGCATTTT. This sequence encodes CTSSPQSPDRSPFSNQPQHF.